The 10 T cell receptor beta chains below were found in one sample sequenced in a study of response to subunit inactivated influenza vaccine. TCRdb called the RT-PCR reads again in MiXCR, with one record for every CDR3 protein. This sample has 150,000 to 200,000 distinct CDR3 sequences, with approximately 9.2% found just once. The sequences come from non-naive T cells sorted from PBMCs, collected on the day of vaccination. The receptors here all came from a middle-aged man who received an inactivated influenza vaccine.

This clonotype was detected only a few times. The chain joins TRBV6-1 to TRBJ2-7; the match to TRBD1 covers 11 bases. This CDR3 spans 16 amino acids. Germline V gene lookup returns CDR1 MNHNS and CDR2 SASEGT. The trim removed 2 bases at V and 2 bases at J, leaving 5 bases unmatched. CDR3 protein: CASSERLGQGAYEQYF. CDR3 nucleotide sequence: TGTGCCAGCAGTGAACGACTGGGACAGGGGGCCTACGAGCAGTACTTC.

The chain has TRBV19 and TRBJ1-1; maybe TRBD1 (6 bases). With 2 bases removed from V and 5 bases from J, the gap between germline ends came to 12 bases. Germline V lookup: CDR1 LNHDA, CDR2 SQIVND (reference sequence). This CDR3 has 14 residues. The CDR3 reads CASSIQGSGTEAFF. DNA of the CDR3: TGTGCCAGTAGTATACAGGGGAGTGGGACTGAAGCTTTCTTT.

As to this clonotype: This may stem from a read error, because a much larger clone lies one nucleotide away. The chain uses TRBV20-1 and TRBJ2-7; 7 nucleotides agree with TRBD1. Germline V gene sequence: CDR1 DFQATT, CDR2 SNEGSKA (reference sequence). J was trimmed by 2 bases and V by 7 bases; bases with no gene match: 8. This CDR3 is built from 13 residues. The CDR3 sequence is CSVWGQRTYEQYF. The CDR3 bases are TGCAGTGTTTGGGGACAGAGGACCTACGAGCAGTACTTC.

This clonotype was observed a handful of times. The chain couples TRBV7-2 to TRBJ2-7; D remains unclear. Germline V lookup: CDR1 SGHTA, CDR2 FQGNSA. CDR3 size: 13 residues. V was shortened by 5 bases and J by 3 bases, with 11 bases between the two germline ends. The CDR3 is CASSPSSGYEQYF. The CDR3 DNA sequence: TGTGCCAGCAGCCCCAGTTCGGGCTACGAGCAGTACTTC.

This clonotype was found many times. The chain's CDR3 is CASTSGGAYEQFF. CDR3 nucleotides: TGTGCCAGTACTAGCGGGGGGGCCTATGAGCAGTTCTTC. The rearrangement joins TRBV12-3 or TRBV12-4 to TRBJ2-1, with 13 bases fitting TRBD2. V dropped 9 bases and J dropped 8; count of bases not matched to a gene: 4. This CDR3 is built from 13 residues.

This clonotype turned up a few times. The chain carries TRBV7-3 and TRBJ2-3, with a tentative D call TRBD2 (5 bases). The V end lost 4 bases, the J end lost 1 base, and 15 bases lay between the germline ends. The CDR3 consists of 16 residues. Per germline, CDR1 SGHTA and CDR2 FQGTGA. The CDR3 sequence is CASSSLSEVGTDTQYF. Written as DNA, the CDR3 is TGTGCCAGCAGCTCCCTTAGCGAAGTGGGCACAGATACGCAGTATTTT.

V is TRBV11-2 and J is TRBJ2-1; weak D call: TRBD2 (6 bases). Germline V gives CDR1 SGHAT, CDR2 FQNNGV. Trimming took off 1 base at V and 2 bases at J, with 18 bases between the two ends. This CDR3 is 18 amino acids long. The CDR3 nucleotides are TGTGCCAGCAGCTTAGTCGTCCCCTCGGGAGCAACCTACAATGAGCAGTTCTTC. This codes for CASSLVVPSGATYNEQFF.

This clonotype was seen ten or more times. This rearrangement joins TRBV20-1 to TRBJ1-5, with 7 bases that match TRBD1. This CDR3 is 12 amino acids long. Germline loops: CDR1 DFQATT, CDR2 SNEGSKA (reference sequence). CDR3 sequence: CSGTEGNQPQHF. The CDR3 DNA reads as TGCAGCGGGACAGAAGGCAATCAGCCCCAGCATTTT.

The sample holds a few counts of this clonotype. The V gene is TRBV12-3 or TRBV12-4, the J gene TRBJ2-3; the D call may be TRBD1 or TRBD2 (5 bases each). CDR3 size: 16 residues. V was pared by 5 bases and J by 1 base, with 16 bases between. The CDR3 sequence is CASSLGVLVGTDTQYF. The CDR3 nucleotides read TGTGCCAGCAGTCTGGGGGTTTTGGTGGGCACAGATACGCAGTATTTT.

Ten or more counts support this clonotype. This chain joins TRBV5-1 and TRBJ1-6, with a weak D call TRBD1 (5 bases). The CDR3 loop spans 15 amino acids. In germline, CDR1 is SGHRS, CDR2 YFSETQ. Between the trimmed V and J ends, which lost 2 bases and 9 bases, there was a span of 15 bases. CDR3: CASSLGAGSSSPLHF. The CDR3 bases are TGCGCCAGCAGCTTAGGGGCCGGAAGTAGTTCACCCCTCCACTTT.